The following is a TCR beta chain sequence with its context. No antigen is known for it. The data belong to a study of cytomegalovirus exposure and HLA in healthy donors. Primers for the PCR totalled 60 Vbeta and 13 Jbeta. The method was immunoSEQ multiplex PCR; TCRdb's version includes in-frame clones alone and lacks a portion of them. The sample has about 82,000 clones, 70% to 80% seen once. Germline V CDR1 and CDR2: MNHEY, SMNVEV (reference sequence). Trimming stripped 3 bases from V and 6 bases from J, with 7 bases between. The CDR3 sequence is 12 residues long. Study findings and constraints: No immune exposure information besides CMV serostatus was available.

For the donor in question, CMV serostatus went unrecorded. V and J are TRBV27 and TRBJ2-3, with D perhaps matching TRBD2 (6 bases). The source of this sequence is a human donor in good health. The specimen sequenced was PBMCs. The CDR3 DNA reads TGTGCCAGCAGTTTTAGCGGCGATACGCAGTATTTT. Amino acid sequence: CASSFSGDTQYF.